The entry below describes one T cell receptor beta chain. The data were produced by immunoSEQ multiplex PCR, yet TCRdb's version contains in-frame clones alone and is incomplete. The profile shows roughly 360,000 clones, roughly four fifths of them singletons. Between the trimmed V and J ends, which lost 4 bases and 3 bases, there was a span of 11 bases. The CDR3 runs 14 residues. From germline, CDR1 is MGHRA and CDR2 YSYEKL. The data stem from a study of blood T cell repertoires in COVID-19. Assignments of participants to cohorts depended upon their own reported clinical history. The material sequenced was PBMCs or T cells enriched from blood (not recorded which). The TCR was taken from a woman aged 50 to 60 who had recovered from COVID-19. This sequence joins TRBV4-1 and TRBJ2-3, with D perhaps TRBD2 (6 bases). The DNA of the CDR3 is TGCGCCAGCAGCCTCGGGAGCTCGACAGATACGCAGTATTTT. The encoded protein is CASSLGSSTDTQYF.